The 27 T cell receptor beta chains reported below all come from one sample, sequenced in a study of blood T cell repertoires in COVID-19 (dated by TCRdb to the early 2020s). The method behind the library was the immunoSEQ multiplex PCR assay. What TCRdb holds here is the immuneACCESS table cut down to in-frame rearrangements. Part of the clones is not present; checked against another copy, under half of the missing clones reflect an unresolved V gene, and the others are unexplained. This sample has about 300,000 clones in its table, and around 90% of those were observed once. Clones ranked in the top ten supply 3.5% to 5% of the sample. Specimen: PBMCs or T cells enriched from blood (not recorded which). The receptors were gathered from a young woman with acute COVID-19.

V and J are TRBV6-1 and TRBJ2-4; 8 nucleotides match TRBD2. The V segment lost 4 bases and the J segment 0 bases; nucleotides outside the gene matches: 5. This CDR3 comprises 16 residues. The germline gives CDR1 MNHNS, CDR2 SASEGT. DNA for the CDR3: TGTGCCAGCAGTGCCTTAGCGGGGTTAGCCAAAAACATTCAGTACTTC. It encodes CASSALAGLAKNIQYF.

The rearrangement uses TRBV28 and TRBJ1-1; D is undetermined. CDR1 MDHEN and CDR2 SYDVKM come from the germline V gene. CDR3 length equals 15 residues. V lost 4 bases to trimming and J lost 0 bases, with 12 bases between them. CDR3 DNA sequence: TGTGCCAGCAGTTCAACTACCCTTATGAACACTGAAGCTTTCTTT. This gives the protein CASSSTTLMNTEAFF. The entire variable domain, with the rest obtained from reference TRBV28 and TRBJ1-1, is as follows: DVKVTQSSRYLVKRTGEKVFLECVQDMDHENMFWYRQDPGLGLRLIYFSYDVKMKEKGDIPEGYSVSREKKERFSLILESASTNQTSMYLCASSSTTLMNTEAFFGQGTRLTVV.

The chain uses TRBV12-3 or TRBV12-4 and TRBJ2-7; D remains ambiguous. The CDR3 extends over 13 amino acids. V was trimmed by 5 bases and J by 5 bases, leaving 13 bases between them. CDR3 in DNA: TGTGCCAGCAGTCTCCTTTCCTCTCACGAGCAGTACTTC. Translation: CASSLLSSHEQYF.

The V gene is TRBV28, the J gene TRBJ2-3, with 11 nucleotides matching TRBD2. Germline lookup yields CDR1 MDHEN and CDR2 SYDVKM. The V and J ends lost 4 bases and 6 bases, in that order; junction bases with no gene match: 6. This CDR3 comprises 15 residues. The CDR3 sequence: CASSSGTSGSDTQYF. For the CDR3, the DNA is TGTGCCAGCAGTTCCGGAACTAGCGGGAGCGATACGCAGTATTTT.

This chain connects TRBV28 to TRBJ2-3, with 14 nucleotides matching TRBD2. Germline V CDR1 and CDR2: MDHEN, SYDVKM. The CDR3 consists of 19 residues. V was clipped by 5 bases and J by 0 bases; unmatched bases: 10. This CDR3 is CASSPIGTSGGLSTDTQYF. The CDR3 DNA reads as TGTGCCAGCAGTCCGATCGGGACTAGCGGGGGCCTAAGCACAGATACGCAGTATTTT.

The CDR3 DNA is TGTGCCAGCAGAGACACACAGGAGGGTACGCAGTATTTT. This encodes CASRDTQEGTQYF. V usage is TRBV2 and J usage is TRBJ2-3, with a possible D match to TRBD2 (6 bases). The CDR3 covers 13 residues. Germline assignment: CDR1 SNHLY and CDR2 FYNNEI. Trimming removed 6 bases at V and 8 bases at J, with 15 bases between.

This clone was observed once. CDR3 DNA sequence: TGTGCCAGCAGCGAGACCGGACAAGTTGGCGCAGATACGCAGTATTTT. Its protein product is CASSETGQVGADTQYF. The chain couples TRBV9 to TRBJ2-3; a possible D gene is TRBD1 (5 bases). The CDR3 spans 16 residues. CDR1 is SGDLS, CDR2 YYNGEE, per germline. V gave up 3 bases and J gave up 4 bases, with 18 bases separating them.

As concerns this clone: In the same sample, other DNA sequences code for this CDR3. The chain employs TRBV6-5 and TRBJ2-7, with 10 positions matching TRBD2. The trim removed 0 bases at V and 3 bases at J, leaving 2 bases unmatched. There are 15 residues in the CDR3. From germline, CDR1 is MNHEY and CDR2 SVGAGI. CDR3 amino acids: CASSYSSSGSYEQYF. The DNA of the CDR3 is TGTGCCAGCAGTTACTCGTCTAGCGGGAGCTACGAGCAGTACTTC.

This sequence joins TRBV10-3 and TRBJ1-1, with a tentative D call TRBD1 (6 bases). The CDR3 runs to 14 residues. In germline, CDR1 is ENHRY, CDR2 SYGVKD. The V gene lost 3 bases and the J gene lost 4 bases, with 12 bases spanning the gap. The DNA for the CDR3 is TGTGCCATCAGTGAAAACAGGGAGAGCACTGAAGCTTTCTTT. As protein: CAISENRESTEAFF.

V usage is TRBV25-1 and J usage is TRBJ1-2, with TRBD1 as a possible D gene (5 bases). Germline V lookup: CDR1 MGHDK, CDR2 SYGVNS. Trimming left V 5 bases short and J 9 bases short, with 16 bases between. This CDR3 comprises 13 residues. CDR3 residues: CASSSQGSLSYTF. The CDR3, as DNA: TGTGCCAGCAGTTCTCAGGGAAGTCTTAGCTACACCTTC.

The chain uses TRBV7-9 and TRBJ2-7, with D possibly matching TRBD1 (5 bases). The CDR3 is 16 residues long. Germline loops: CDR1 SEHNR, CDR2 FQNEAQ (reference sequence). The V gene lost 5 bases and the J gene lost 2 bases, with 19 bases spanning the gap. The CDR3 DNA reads TGTGCCAGCAGCCCAGGGCGACAGCTCACTCCCTACGAGCAGTACTTC. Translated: CASSPGRQLTPYEQYF. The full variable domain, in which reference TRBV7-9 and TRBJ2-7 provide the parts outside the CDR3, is DTGVSQNPRHKITKRGQNVTFRCDPISEHNRLYWYRQTLGQGPEFLTYFQNEAQLEKSRLLSDRFSAERPKGSFSTLEIQRTEQGDSAMYLCASSPGRQLTPYEQYFGPGTRLTVT.

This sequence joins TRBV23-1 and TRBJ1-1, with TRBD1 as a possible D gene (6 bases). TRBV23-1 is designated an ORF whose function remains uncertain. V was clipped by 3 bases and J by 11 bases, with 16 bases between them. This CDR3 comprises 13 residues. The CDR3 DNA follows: TGCGCCAGCAGTCACAGGGGACATTTGCCCGCTTTCTTT. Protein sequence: CASSHRGHLPAFF.

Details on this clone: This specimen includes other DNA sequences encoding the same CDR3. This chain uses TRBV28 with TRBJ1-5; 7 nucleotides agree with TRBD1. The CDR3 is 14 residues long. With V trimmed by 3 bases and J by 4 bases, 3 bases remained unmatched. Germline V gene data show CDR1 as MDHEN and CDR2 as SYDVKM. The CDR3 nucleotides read TGTGCCAGCAGTTTCGCAGGGGGTAATCAGCCCCAGCATTTT. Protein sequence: CASSFAGGNQPQHF.

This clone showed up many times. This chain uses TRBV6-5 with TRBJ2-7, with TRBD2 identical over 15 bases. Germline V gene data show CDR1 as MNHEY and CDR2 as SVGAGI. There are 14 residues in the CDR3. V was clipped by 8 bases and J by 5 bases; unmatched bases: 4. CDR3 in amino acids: CASGGLAGGNEQYF. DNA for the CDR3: TGTGCCAGCGGGGGACTAGCGGGAGGCAACGAGCAGTACTTC.

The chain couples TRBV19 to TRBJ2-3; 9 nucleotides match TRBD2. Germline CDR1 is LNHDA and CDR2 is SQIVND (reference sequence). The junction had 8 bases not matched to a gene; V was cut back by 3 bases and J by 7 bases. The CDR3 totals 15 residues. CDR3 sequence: CASSITAGGPNTQYF. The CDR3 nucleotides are TGTGCCAGTAGTATCACGGCGGGAGGGCCAAATACGCAGTATTTT.

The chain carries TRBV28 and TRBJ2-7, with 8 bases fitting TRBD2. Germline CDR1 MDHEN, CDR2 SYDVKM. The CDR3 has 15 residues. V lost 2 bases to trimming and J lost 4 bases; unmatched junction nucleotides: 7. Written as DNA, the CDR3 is TGTGCCAGCAGTTTACTCGGGAGGGCCGCTTACGAGCAGTACTTC. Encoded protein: CASSLLGRAAYEQYF.

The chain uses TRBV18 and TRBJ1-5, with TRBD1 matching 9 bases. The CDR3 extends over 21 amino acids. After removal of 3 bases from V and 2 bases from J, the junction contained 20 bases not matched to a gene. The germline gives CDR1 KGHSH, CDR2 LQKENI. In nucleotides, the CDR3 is TGTGCCAGCTCACCGTTTAATGAGACAGGGGGAGAATTAAGTGGCAATCAGCCCCAGCATTTT. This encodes CASSPFNETGGELSGNQPQHF.

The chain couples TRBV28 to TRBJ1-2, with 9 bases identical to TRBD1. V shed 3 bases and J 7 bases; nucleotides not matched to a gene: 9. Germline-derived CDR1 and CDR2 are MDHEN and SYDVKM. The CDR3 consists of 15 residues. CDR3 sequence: CASSFDRGVEGGYTF. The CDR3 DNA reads TGTGCCAGCAGTTTTGACAGGGGGGTTGAGGGTGGCTACACCTTC.

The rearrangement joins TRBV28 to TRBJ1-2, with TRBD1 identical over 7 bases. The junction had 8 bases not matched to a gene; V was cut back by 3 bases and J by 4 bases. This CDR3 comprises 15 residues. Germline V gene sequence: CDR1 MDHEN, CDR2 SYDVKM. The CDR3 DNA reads TGTGCCAGCAGTTTTCCCAGGGGGTTCGGCTATGGCTACACCTTC. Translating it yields CASSFPRGFGYGYTF.

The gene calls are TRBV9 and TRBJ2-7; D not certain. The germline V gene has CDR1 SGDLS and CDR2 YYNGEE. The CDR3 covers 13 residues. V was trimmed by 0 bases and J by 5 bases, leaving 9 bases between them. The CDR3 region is CASSVGGKDEQYF. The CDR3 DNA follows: TGTGCCAGCAGCGTAGGAGGTAAGGACGAGCAGTACTTC.

CDR3 bases: TGTGCTAGTGGTTTGTTAAAAATCCGGGACAAACCCTACGAGCAGTACTTC. This sequence encodes CASGLLKIRDKPYEQYF. The V call is TRBV12-5, the J call TRBJ2-7; D is possibly TRBD1 (6 bases). The CDR3 covers 17 residues. Germline V gene sequence: CDR1 LGHNT, CDR2 FRNRAP. V was trimmed by 2 bases and J by 2 bases, leaving 19 bases between them.

The CDR3 sequence is CASRPRAGNTEAFF. As DNA, the CDR3 is TGTGCCAGCAGGCCCAGGGCAGGGAACACTGAAGCTTTCTTT. This rearrangement joins TRBV2 to TRBJ1-1; D perhaps matches TRBD1 (5 bases). CDR1 is SNHLY and CDR2 is FYNNEI in the germline V gene. V dropped 6 bases and J dropped 1 base, with 12 bases sitting between them. The CDR3 sequence is 14 residues long.

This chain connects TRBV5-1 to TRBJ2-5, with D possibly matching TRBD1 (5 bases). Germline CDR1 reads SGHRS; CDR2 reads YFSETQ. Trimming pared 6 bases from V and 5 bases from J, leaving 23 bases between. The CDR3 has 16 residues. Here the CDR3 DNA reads TGCGCCAGCATCCCTGGTGGGATTATAGCAGGGGAGACCCAGTACTTC. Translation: CASIPGGIIAGETQYF.

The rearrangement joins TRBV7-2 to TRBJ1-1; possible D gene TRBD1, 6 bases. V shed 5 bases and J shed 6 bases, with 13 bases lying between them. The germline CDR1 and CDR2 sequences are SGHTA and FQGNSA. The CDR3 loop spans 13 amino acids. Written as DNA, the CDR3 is TGTGCCAGCAGCCTCGTGGGGGCCGCTGAAGCTTTCTTT. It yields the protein CASSLVGAAEAFF.

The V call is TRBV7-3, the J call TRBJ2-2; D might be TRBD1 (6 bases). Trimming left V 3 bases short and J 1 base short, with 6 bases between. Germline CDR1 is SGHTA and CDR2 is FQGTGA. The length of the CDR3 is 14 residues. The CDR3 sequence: CASSLTGNTGELFF. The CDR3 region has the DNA TGTGCCAGCAGCTTGACAGGGAACACCGGGGAGCTGTTTTTT.

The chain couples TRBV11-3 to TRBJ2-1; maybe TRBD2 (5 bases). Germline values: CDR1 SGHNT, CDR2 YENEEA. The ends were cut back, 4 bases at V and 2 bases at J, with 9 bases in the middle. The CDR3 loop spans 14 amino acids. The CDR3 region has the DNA TGTGCCAGCAGCTCCGAGGGAACCTACAATGAGCAGTTCTTC. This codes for CASSSEGTYNEQFF.

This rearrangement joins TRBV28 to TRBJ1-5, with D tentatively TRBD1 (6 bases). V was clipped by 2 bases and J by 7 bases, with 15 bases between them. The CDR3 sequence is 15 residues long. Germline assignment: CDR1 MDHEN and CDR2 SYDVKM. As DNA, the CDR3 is TGTGCCAGCAGTTTAGCGACATACAGGGTACAGCCCCAGCATTTT. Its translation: CASSLATYRVQPQHF. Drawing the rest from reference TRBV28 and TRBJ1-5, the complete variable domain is DVKVTQSSRYLVKRTGEKVFLECVQDMDHENMFWYRQDPGLGLRLIYFSYDVKMKEKGDIPEGYSVSREKKERFSLILESASTNQTSMYLCASSLATYRVQPQHFGDGTRLSIL.